This T cell receptor beta chain appears in the sequencing data of a study of shared clonotypes between healthy human individuals. Looking at the study overall: The plates for each donor numbered three CD4 naive, three CD4 memory, two CD8 naive and one CD8 memory. Notes on the study in general: Against clonotypes common to all four donors, non-shared ones had lower generation probabilities.

Comment on this clone: Its antigen is unidentified.

With 2 bases clipped from V and 6 bases from J, the junction kept 9 bases outside the gene matches. This CDR3 is built from 15 residues. The germline gives CDR1 WNHNN, CDR2 SYGVQD (reference sequence). Here immunoSEQ multiplex PCR was the method, and the copy in TCRdb shows in-frame clones only, minus some. The repertoire holds around 2.3 million clones, approximately 95% seen once, with around 0.13% in the top ten. Sequenced sample: naive CD4+ T cells sorted from blood. The subset here: CD45RA+ positively selected. V gene TRBV10-1 combines with J gene TRBJ1-1; 7 positions agree with TRBD1. This receptor was taken from a man younger than 35 in good health. The CDR3 DNA reads TGCGCCAGCAGTGAGGCCACACAGGGGACCGCTGAAGCTTTCTTT. Translation gives CASSEATQGTAEAFF.